A single sample gave rise to the 16 T cell receptor beta chains below, sequenced in a study of T cell clones after liver transplantation (dated by TCRdb to the late 2010s). Library generation was performed with the immunoSEQ multiplex PCR assay. The table comes from immuneACCESS by way of TCRdb, which keeps in-frame sequences with V and J called. Part of the clones is missing from these tables; in studies checked, under half for an unresolved V gene and the rest for unknown reasons. Within this sample are more than 95,000 clones, with 82% of them counted one time only. Over 0.75% of the sample is taken by the ten largest. The intended sense of this specimen's time point label: pre-transplant. Here the sequenced sample was CD4+ T cells from blood, taken before liver transplant. The receptors stem from a human donor who received a liver transplant.

This chain uses TRBV7-2 with TRBJ2-4; no firm D call. CDR1 and CDR2 (germline): SGHTA, FQGNSA. The CDR3 is made up of 11 amino acids. The ends were cut back, 3 bases at V and 8 bases at J, with 5 bases in the middle. The CDR3 nucleotides read TGTGCCAGCAGCTTTGGGTACATTCAGTACTTC. Its protein is CASSFGYIQYF.

The chain joins TRBV14 to TRBJ2-1, with 10 bases aligning to TRBD1. V lost 4 bases, J lost 1 base, and 4 bases stayed unmatched. Germline V gene sequence: CDR1 SGHDN, CDR2 FVKESK. There are 16 residues in the CDR3. DNA of the CDR3: TGTGCCAGCAGCCGAAGGACAGGGGGATCCTACAATGAGCAGTTCTTC. Translated, it gives CASSRRTGGSYNEQFF.

The V call is TRBV18, the J call TRBJ2-1; maybe TRBD2 (6 bases). This CDR3 has 14 residues. The V and J ends lost 3 bases and 5 bases respectively, with 11 bases between them. Germline CDR1 and CDR2: KGHSH and LQKENI. CDR3 in DNA: TGTGCCAGCTCACCCCAAATAGCGGACAATGAGCAGTTCTTC. Its translation is CASSPQIADNEQFF.

The rearrangement joins TRBV19 to TRBJ1-5; weak D call: TRBD1 (6 bases). V lost 6 bases to trimming and J lost 6 bases, with 18 bases between them. The CDR3 consists of 15 residues. Germline values: CDR1 LNHDA, CDR2 SQIVND (reference sequence). This CDR3 reads CASSMGRGGVQPQHF. CDR3 nucleotides: TGTGCCAGTAGCATGGGCAGGGGTGGCGTTCAGCCCCAGCATTTT.

The rearrangement joins TRBV2 to TRBJ1-2; TRBD1 matches at 10 bases. This CDR3 comprises 14 residues. Per germline, CDR1 SNHLY and CDR2 FYNNEI. J gave up 2 bases and V 4 bases, and 1 base lay outside the gene matches. The CDR3 loop reads CASSGTGGNYGYTF. The CDR3 DNA sequence: TGTGCCAGCAGTGGGACAGGGGGAAACTATGGCTACACCTTC.

The CDR3 DNA follows: TGCGCCAGCAGTAGGCTCAGGGGAGATACGCAGTATTTT. Protein: CASSRLRGDTQYF. This chain joins TRBV10-1 and TRBJ2-3; possible D gene TRBD1, 6 bases. V was cut by 5 bases and J by 5 bases, with 11 bases left in between. Germline values: CDR1 WNHNN, CDR2 SYGVQD (reference sequence). CDR3 length: 13 residues.

Only one count was recorded for this clone. The CDR3 nucleotides are TGTGCCAGCTCCCTAGACAGGGGGAATCAGCCCCAGCATTTT. It translates to CASSLDRGNQPQHF. The chain couples TRBV18 to TRBJ1-5, with 9 positions matching TRBD1. J was trimmed by 4 bases and V by 6 bases; bases with no gene match: 4. The length of the CDR3 is 14 residues. Germline V gene lookup returns CDR1 KGHSH and CDR2 LQKENI.

This chain uses TRBV7-3 with TRBJ2-5; the match to TRBD1 covers 8 bases. The CDR3 runs to 16 residues. Losses at the gene ends were 2 bases for V and 4 bases for J; bases not matched to a gene: 9. Per the germline V gene, CDR1 is SGHTA and CDR2 is FQGTGA. The CDR3 here is CASSLQGQGSGETQYF. The CDR3 DNA is TGTGCCAGCAGCTTACAAGGACAGGGATCGGGAGAGACCCAGTACTTC. The full variable domain, with the rest looked up from reference TRBV7-3 and TRBJ2-5, is GAGVSQTPSNKVTEKGKYVELRCDPISGHTALYWYRQSLGQGPEFLIYFQGTGAADDSGLPNDRFFAVRPEGSVSTLKIQRTERGDSAVYLCASSLQGQGSGETQYFGPGTRLLVL.

This chain uses TRBV18 with TRBJ1-3; tentative D call: TRBD1 (6 bases). Germline V lookup: CDR1 KGHSH, CDR2 LQKENI. The ends were cut back, 6 bases at V and 2 bases at J, with 14 bases in the middle. The CDR3 extends over 15 amino acids. The DNA of the CDR3 is TGTGCCAGCTCTCCCCGGACAGAAACTGGAAACACCATATATTTT. Its translation: CASSPRTETGNTIYF.

V gene TRBV19 combines with J gene TRBJ2-7; a possible D gene is TRBD1 (6 bases). Germline loops: CDR1 LNHDA, CDR2 SQIVND (reference sequence). Deletions cut 4 bases from V and 2 bases from J, with 15 bases between. This CDR3 has 15 residues. The CDR3 region has the DNA TGTGCCAGTAGTACACCTTCGACAGGTCCCTACGAGCAGTACTTC. Translating gives CASSTPSTGPYEQYF.

This clone was recorded once. The rearrangement uses TRBV4-3 and TRBJ1-4; D possibly corresponds to TRBD1 (6 bases). CDR1 is LGHNA and CDR2 is YSLEER in the germline V gene. The CDR3 loop spans 17 amino acids. V dropped 4 bases and J dropped 0 bases, with 15 bases sitting between them. CDR3 coding DNA: TGCGCCAGCAGCCTCGGTTTAGGGGGAACAACTAATGAAAAACTGTTTTTT. Its translation is CASSLGLGGTTNEKLFF.

V and J are TRBV18 and TRBJ1-3; a weak D match, TRBD1 (6 bases). Trimming removed 3 bases from V and 0 bases from J, with 9 bases in between. This CDR3 is built from 15 residues. CDR1 and CDR2 (germline): KGHSH, LQKENI. The CDR3 here is CASSPGQISGNTIYF. In DNA form, the CDR3 reads TGTGCCAGCTCACCTGGACAGATCTCTGGAAACACCATATATTTT.

The chain links TRBV4-3 to TRBJ1-1; D call uncertain. Trimming took off 0 bases at V and 1 base at J, with 9 bases between the two ends. This CDR3 spans 15 amino acids. The germline V gene has CDR1 LGHNA and CDR2 YSLEER. The CDR3 loop reads CASSQEAGRNTEAFF. The CDR3 DNA reads TGCGCCAGCAGCCAAGAGGCAGGAAGGAACACTGAAGCTTTCTTT.

V and J are TRBV18 and TRBJ1-5; a weak D match, TRBD1 (5 bases). The length of the CDR3 is 15 residues. Trimming stripped 1 base from V and 6 bases from J, with 13 bases between. Germline V gives CDR1 KGHSH, CDR2 LQKENI. As DNA, the CDR3 is TGTGCCAGCTCACCACGGGATCAGGGAGGTCAGCCCCAGCATTTT. Translating it yields CASSPRDQGGQPQHF.

The J gene is TRBJ1-6, the V gene TRBV6-5; weak D call: TRBD1 (5 bases). Germline V lookup: CDR1 MNHEY, CDR2 SVGAGI. CDR3 size: 14 residues. Trimming left V 6 bases short and J 3 bases short, with 9 bases between. The CDR3 DNA reads as TGTGCCAGCAGAGAGACAGTCTATAATTCACCCCTCCACTTT. This codes for CASRETVYNSPLHF.

This rearrangement joins TRBV7-2 to TRBJ2-5, with a possible D match to TRBD2 (5 bases). The CDR3 is made up of 17 amino acids. CDR1 and CDR2 from the germline V gene are SGHTA and FQGNSA. The V end was cut by 4 bases, the J end by 5 bases, with 23 bases between. The CDR3 reads CASSSEGRLSWLETQYF. The CDR3 nucleotides are TGTGCCAGCAGCTCCGAGGGCCGACTAAGTTGGTTGGAGACCCAGTACTTC.